This TCR beta chain comes out of a study of breast tumors, draining lymph nodes, adjacent tissues. There are many counts of this clonotype. Its matching antigen is unknown. The lymph nodes were axillary draining lymph nodes from breast cancer patients. MiXCR was run by TCRdb on the multiplex PCR reads, yielding one entry per CDR3 protein. The repertoire holds about 180,000 distinct CDR3 sequences, 30% to 35% seen once, with 4% to 5.5% in the top ten. With 3 bases clipped from V and 5 bases from J, the junction kept 3 bases outside the gene matches. Germline V gene data show CDR1 as DFQATT and CDR2 as SNEGSKA (reference sequence). This CDR3 is built from 13 residues. Study-wide findings and caveats: Luminal-like breast cancer showed significantly higher tumor–nontumor repertoire similarity than basal-like. Findings are consistent with lymph node origin and intratumoral expansion of most tumor T cells. Compared with lymph nodes, tumors were less diverse; compared with nontumor tissue, more. Data only fit, rather than demonstrated, lymph node origin of most tumor T cells.

The chain recombines TRBV20-1 with TRBJ2-1; 8 nucleotides align to TRBD1. The clonotype was recovered from a female donor with breast cancer. Some clones in this sample may be carry-over from other donors' samples. The material sequenced was axillary lymph node tissue. The CDR3 DNA is TGCAGTGCTAGGACAGGGGCGAACAATGAGCAGTTCTTC. Its translation is CSARTGANNEQFF.